This TCR beta chain was recovered during a study of T cells in Graves' hyperthyroidism and ophthalmopathy. There were TCR beta CDR3 regions amplified from RNA transcripts. A first-round RT-PCR of the TCR CDR3 used the HTBI primer set. TCRdb called the multiplex PCR reads again in MiXCR, with one record for every CDR3 protein. The repertoire holds about 360,000 distinct CDR3 sequences, with more than 15% as singletons. Patients were aged 18 to 65, had disease duration under 2 months, and had newly diagnosed hyperthyroidism. About this clonotype itself: Its target is not known. The junction shows a germline mismatch at one end, possibly a read error.

Per germline, CDR1 SGHKS and CDR2 YYEKEE (reference sequence). The CDR3 has 18 amino acids. Study-level points and caveats: Most clonotypes expanded in thyroid above 0.001 were likewise present in blood.

The sample consisted of blood. The sequence derives from a woman between 18 and 29 years old with Graves' hyperthyroidism that later progressed to Graves' ophthalmopathy. The V call is TRBV5-5, the J call TRBJ2-1; a possible D gene is TRBD2 (7 bases). The DNA of the CDR3 is TGTGCCAGCAGCTTACAGGATTCTAGGGGGGGCTCCTGCAATGAGCAGTTCTTC. Residues: CASSLQDSRGGSCNEQFF.